The 20 T cell receptor beta chains below all came from one sample that was sequenced in a study of blood T cell repertoires in COVID-19. Sequencing was performed with immunoSEQ multiplex PCR; in TCRdb, only in-frame clones are kept and a portion is missing. The table records approximately 280,000 clones, around 90% of them present only once. The sequenced sample was PBMCs or T cells enriched from blood (not recorded which). All receptors come from a woman aged 18-29 years with acute COVID-19.

In nucleotides, the CDR3 is TGTGCCTGGAGTTCAGGGAGGCGCACTGAAGCTTTCTTT. As protein: CAWSSGRRTEAFF. The chain recombines TRBV30 with TRBJ1-1; a weak D match, TRBD1 (5 bases). Germline lookup yields CDR1 GTSNPN and CDR2 SVGIG (reference sequence). This CDR3 is built from 13 residues. Trimming cost V 2 bases and J 4 bases, with 11 bases left between them.

The V call is TRBV7-8, the J call TRBJ2-1; the match to TRBD2 covers 12 bases. V lost 0 bases, J lost 4 bases, and 1 base stayed unmatched. CDR3 length: 16 amino acids. From germline, CDR1 is SGHVS and CDR2 FQNEAQ. CDR3 residues: CASSLAGTSGYNEQFF. For the CDR3, the DNA is TGTGCCAGCAGCTTAGCGGGGACTAGCGGGTACAATGAGCAGTTCTTC.

The chain links TRBV30 to TRBJ2-1; 7 bases align to TRBD2. V trimming: 1 base; J trimming: 8 bases; junction bases outside the gene matches: 20. The CDR3 loop spans 18 amino acids. Germline V gene data show CDR1 as GTSNPN and CDR2 as SVGIG (reference sequence). In DNA form, the CDR3 reads TGTGCCTGGAGTGGATACGGCACTCGGGCGGGAGTTGTGTATGAGCAGTTCTTC. It is translated as CAWSGYGTRAGVVYEQFF.

The chain links TRBV11-2 to TRBJ2-2, with D perhaps TRBD2 (6 bases). The V end lost 2 bases, the J end lost 1 base, and 11 bases lay between the germline ends. The germline gives CDR1 SGHAT, CDR2 FQNNGV. This CDR3 is built from 16 residues. This CDR3 is CASSLRGSLNTGELFF. In nucleotides, the CDR3 is TGTGCCAGCAGCTTACGGGGGAGTTTGAACACCGGGGAGCTGTTTTTT.

This chain connects TRBV6-6 to TRBJ1-3, with D possibly being TRBD1 (5 bases). The CDR3 consists of 14 residues. The germline V and J ends were trimmed by 5 bases and 1 base, with 9 bases remaining between them. Germline assignment: CDR1 MNHNY and CDR2 SVGAGI (reference sequence). The CDR3 region is CASSNQGSGNTIYF. CDR3 nucleotide sequence: TGTGCCAGCAGTAATCAGGGATCTGGAAACACCATATATTTT.

The genes are TRBV10-1 and TRBJ2-5, with TRBD1 matching 7 bases. Germline V gene sequence: CDR1 WNHNN, CDR2 SYGVQD (reference sequence). The J segment lost 4 bases and the V segment lost 2 bases, leaving 7 bases of the junction unmatched. The CDR3 has 15 amino acids. CDR3: CASSEEGAVPETQYF. The DNA of the CDR3 is TGCGCCAGCAGTGAGGAGGGGGCGGTGCCAGAGACCCAGTACTTC.

This clone was counted between two and nine times. The DNA of the CDR3 is TGTGCCAGCACAGCCGACCGAGGCTCACCCCTCCACTTT. Its protein product is CASTADRGSPLHF. This chain connects TRBV6-5 to TRBJ1-6; the D is unclear. The CDR3 contains 13 residues. The germline gives CDR1 MNHEY, CDR2 SVGAGI. V lost 7 bases and J lost 10, with 14 bases in between.

The chain carries TRBV6-5 and TRBJ1-1; maybe TRBD1 (5 bases). The CDR3 is 14 residues long. Between the trimmed V and J ends, which lost 2 bases and 1 base, there was a span of 8 bases. Germline CDR1 is MNHEY and CDR2 is SVGAGI. The CDR3 loop is CASSYQGKNTEAFF. The CDR3 coding sequence is TGTGCCAGCAGTTACCAGGGCAAGAACACTGAAGCTTTCTTT.

This chain connects TRBV12-3 or TRBV12-4 to TRBJ1-5; a possible D gene is TRBD1 (5 bases). The ends were cut back, 5 bases at V and 8 bases at J, with 10 bases in the middle. The CDR3 extends over 12 amino acids. The CDR3 DNA follows: TGTGCCAGCAGTGAGCAGGGAAAGCCCCAGCATTTT. It yields the protein CASSEQGKPQHF.

This clone was detected only once. J is TRBJ2-7 and V is TRBV6-5; 8 positions match TRBD1. The germline V gene encodes CDR1 MNHEY and CDR2 SVGAGI. The CDR3 totals 15 residues. V dropped 6 bases and J dropped 6; count of bases not matched to a gene: 13. CDR3: CASSKLTGTGPEQYF. CDR3 DNA: TGTGCCAGCAGCAAACTCACCGGGACAGGCCCCGAGCAGTACTTC.

The genes are TRBV5-1 and TRBJ1-2; 7 bases align to TRBD1. The trim removed 2 bases at V and 6 bases at J, leaving 13 bases unmatched. CDR3 length: 16 amino acids. The V gene's germline CDR1 is SGHRS and CDR2 YFSETQ. Written as DNA, the CDR3 is TGCGCCAGCAGCTTTGACAACAGGGGAAGGAAAAATGGCTACACCTTC. Protein product: CASSFDNRGRKNGYTF.

The chain uses TRBV11-2 and TRBJ2-2, with a possible D match to TRBD2 (7 bases). Germline loops: CDR1 SGHAT, CDR2 FQNNGV. The CDR3 totals 17 residues. Trimming removed 2 bases at V and 6 bases at J, with 19 bases between. CDR3 residues: CASSLWGGAEVAGELFF. CDR3 bases: TGTGCCAGCAGCTTATGGGGGGGCGCGGAGGTTGCCGGGGAGCTGTTTTTT.

This chain links TRBV4-1 with TRBJ2-7; 8 positions match TRBD2. Trimming took 1 base from V and 0 from J; bases not matched to a gene: 5. CDR1 is MGHRA and CDR2 is YSYEKL in the germline V gene. The length of the CDR3 is 16 residues. CDR3 residues: CASSQALLAVSYEQYF. CDR3 nucleotide sequence: TGCGCCAGCAGCCAAGCCCTACTAGCGGTCTCCTACGAGCAGTACTTC.

This clone was seen once. The J gene is TRBJ1-1, the V gene TRBV15; the match to TRBD1 covers 10 bases. The V segment lost 2 bases and the J segment 10 bases; nucleotides outside the gene matches: 10. Germline CDR1 is LNHNV and CDR2 is YYDKDF (reference sequence). The CDR3 runs 15 residues. CDR3 DNA: TGTGCCACCAGCAGACTCGGGACAGGGGTTAGGGCAGCTTTCTTT. Protein: CATSRLGTGVRAAFF.

V gene TRBV3-1 (or the pseudogene TRBV3-2) combines with J gene TRBJ2-7, with D perhaps TRBD2 (6 bases). Per the germline V gene, CDR1 is LGHDT and CDR2 is YNNKEL (reference sequence). This CDR3 is 15 amino acids long. V gave up 3 bases and J gave up 1 base, with 13 bases separating them. The DNA of the CDR3 is TGTGCCAGCAGCCAGATCGGGAGTCTGTCCTACGAGCAGTACTTC. Encoded protein: CASSQIGSLSYEQYF.

This clone was counted a few times. The J gene is TRBJ2-7, the V gene TRBV27; D unclear. Trimming removed 1 base at V and 2 bases at J, with 18 bases between. Germline CDR1 reads MNHEY; CDR2 reads SMNVEV (reference sequence). CDR3 length equals 17 residues. In DNA, the CDR3 is TGTGCCAGCAGTTTATTCCCAACGGGTAGATCCGCCTACGAGCAGTACTTC. It is translated as CASSLFPTGRSAYEQYF.

V and J are TRBV6-6 and TRBJ1-5, with D maybe TRBD1 (5 bases). The CDR3 loop spans 20 amino acids. Trimming took off 6 bases at V and 1 base at J, with 28 bases between the two ends. Per the germline V gene, CDR1 is MNHNY and CDR2 is SVGAGI (reference sequence). CDR3 sequence: CASSDFRQGGYFESNQPQHF. The CDR3 DNA is TGTGCCAGCAGCGACTTCCGGCAGGGCGGATATTTCGAGAGCAATCAGCCCCAGCATTTT.

V is TRBV6-1 and J is TRBJ2-1, with TRBD1 matching over 7 bases. The germline V gene has CDR1 MNHNS and CDR2 SASEGT. The junction had 8 bases not matched to a gene; V was cut back by 0 bases and J by 15 bases. This CDR3 has 13 amino acids. The DNA for the CDR3 is TGTGCCAGCAGTGAAGCCGAGAGGGACAGCTCGTTCTTC. Translated: CASSEAERDSSFF.

The chain recombines TRBV3-1 (or the pseudogene TRBV3-2) with TRBJ2-1, with 7 positions matching TRBD2. The germline gives CDR1 LGHDT, CDR2 YNNKEL (reference sequence). V shed 2 bases and J 1 base; nucleotides not matched to a gene: 8. CDR3 length: 17 residues. The CDR3 DNA follows: TGTGCCAGCAGCCAATTAGCGGGCGCAACATCCTACAATGAGCAGTTCTTC. It encodes CASSQLAGATSYNEQFF.

The chain has TRBV4-2 and TRBJ2-7, with 10 bases that match TRBD2. The CDR3 consists of 15 residues. CDR1 LGHNA and CDR2 YNFKEQ come from the germline V gene. The ends lost 4 bases at V and 2 bases at J; junction bases unmatched: 5. In DNA form, the CDR3 reads TGTGCCAGCAGCCCCGGGACTAGCGCTGCCTACGAGCAGTACTTC. Translating it yields CASSPGTSAAYEQYF.